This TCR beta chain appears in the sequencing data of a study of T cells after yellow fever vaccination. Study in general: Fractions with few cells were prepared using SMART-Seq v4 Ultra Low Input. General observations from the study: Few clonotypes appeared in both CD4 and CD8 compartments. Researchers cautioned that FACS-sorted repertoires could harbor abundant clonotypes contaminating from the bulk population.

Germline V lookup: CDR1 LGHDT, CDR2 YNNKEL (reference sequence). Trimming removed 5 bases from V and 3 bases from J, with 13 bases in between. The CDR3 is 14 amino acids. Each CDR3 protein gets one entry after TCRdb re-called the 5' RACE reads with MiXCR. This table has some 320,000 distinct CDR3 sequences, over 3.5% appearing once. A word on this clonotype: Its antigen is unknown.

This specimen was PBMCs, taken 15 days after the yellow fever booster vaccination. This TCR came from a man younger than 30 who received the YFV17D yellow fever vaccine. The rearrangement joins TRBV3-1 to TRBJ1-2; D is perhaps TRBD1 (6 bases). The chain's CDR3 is CASSFGQSHYGYTF. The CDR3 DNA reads TGTGCCAGCAGCTTTGGACAGTCCCACTATGGCTACACCTTC.